This T cell receptor (beta chain) stems from a study of Graves' ophthalmopathy and Graves' hyperthyroidism. Study conclusions and caveats: Ophthalmopathy could be told apart from stable hyperthyroidism by a 13-signature model (87.88% sensitivity, about 81% specificity). Blood also carried most expanded thyroid clonotypes exceeding 0.001 frequency. The model predicted progression of ophthalmopathy with a sensitivity of roughly 70%, and its specificity was roughly 77%.

This clonotype occurred a few times. Its specificity is not known. At one of its ends the junction is not consistent with the germline gene, which may arise from a read error. Patients newly diagnosed with hyperthyroidism, under 2 months' duration, were aged 18 to 65, the study reports. The TCR beta CDR3 regions underwent amplification from RNA transcripts. HTBI-primed RT-PCR formed the first round, and a multiplex PCR formed the second. TCRdb ran MiXCR on the multiplex PCR reads and lists one entry per CDR3 protein. Of 300,000 to 500,000 distinct CDR3 sequences in the sample, roughly 15% were seen once. Looked up from germline, CDR1 is SNHLY and CDR2 is FYNNEI. This CDR3 has 15 residues.

The sequenced material came from peripheral blood. The chain is built from TRBV2 and TRBJ2-4; TRBD2 might be the D (6 bases). This TCR came from a woman under 30 with stable Graves' hyperthyroidism. CDR3 DNA sequence: TGTGCCAGCACCCCGCGGGACCGAGGTCGGAACATTAAGTACTTC. This translates into CASTPRDRGRNIKYF. Together with reference TRBV2 and TRBJ2-4, the CDR3 gives the full variable domain: EPEVTQTPSHQVTQMGQEVILRCVPISNHLYFYWYRQILGQKVEFLVSFYNNEISEKSEIFDDQFSVERPDGSNFTLKIRSTKLEDSAMYFCASTPRDRGRNIKYFGAGTRLSVL.